The 13 T cell receptor beta chains below all came from one sample that was sequenced in a study of CD8 T cells in ankylosing spondylitis. Using its own MiXCR run on the 5' RACE reads, TCRdb lists one record per CDR3 protein. The sample carries 120,000 or so distinct CDR3 sequences, approximately 14% recorded once. The sample was blood, either unsorted or a sorted T cell fraction (not recorded which). The receptor source for this set is a female donor with ankylosing spondylitis or in good health (not recorded which).

This clonotype was observed a handful of times. V and J are TRBV12-3 or TRBV12-4 and TRBJ2-2; maybe TRBD1 (5 bases). The CDR3 totals 16 residues. V was pared by 3 bases and J by 7 bases, with 18 bases between. CDR3 nucleotides: TGTGCCAGCAGTTTCACAGGTCGGGCAGACCACGGGGAGCTGTTTTTT. The encoded protein is CASSFTGRADHGELFF.

The genes are TRBV7-9 and TRBJ1-1; weak D call: TRBD1 (6 bases). The CDR3 has 13 residues. Trimming removed 3 bases from V and 4 bases from J, with 9 bases in between. CDR1 SEHNR and CDR2 FQNEAQ come from the germline V gene (reference sequence). The CDR3 sequence is CASSFTGITEAFF. CDR3 nucleotide sequence: TGTGCCAGCAGCTTTACAGGGATCACTGAAGCTTTCTTT.

This chain links TRBV13 with TRBJ2-1; D is perhaps TRBD1 or TRBD2 (5 bases each). Trimming stripped 5 bases from V and 0 bases from J, with 23 bases between. Per the germline V gene, CDR1 is PRHDT and CDR2 is FYEKMQ (reference sequence). The CDR3 is 19 residues long. CDR3 bases: TGTGCCAGCAGCCCCGGCCGGGACGCTATAACCCGCTCCTACAATGAGCAGTTCTTC. Translating it yields CASSPGRDAITRSYNEQFF.

The V and J genes are TRBV20-1 and TRBJ2-1, with D tentatively TRBD1 or TRBD2 (5 bases each). Germline-derived CDR1 and CDR2 are DFQATT and SNEGSKA (reference sequence). The CDR3 sequence is 14 residues long. V dropped 4 bases and J dropped 6 bases, with 16 bases sitting between them. For the CDR3, the DNA is TGCAGTGCTACACCGGGACCCCAAGGCAATGAGCAGTTCTTC. This gives the protein CSATPGPQGNEQFF.

The sample holds many counts of this clonotype. The chain carries TRBV20-1 and TRBJ1-6, with TRBD1 matching 10 bases. This CDR3 contains 16 residues. Germline loops: CDR1 DFQATT, CDR2 SNEGSKA (reference sequence). The J segment lost 3 bases and the V segment lost 6 bases, leaving 8 bases of the junction unmatched. The CDR3 sequence is CSARNRTGGYNSPLHF. The CDR3 DNA reads TGCAGTGCCAGGAACCGGACAGGGGGCTATAATTCACCCCTCCACTTT.

This clonotype was counted between two and nine times. The chain is built from TRBV27 and TRBJ1-2, with 8 bases identical to TRBD1. Germline values: CDR1 MNHEY, CDR2 SMNVEV (reference sequence). This CDR3 is built from 14 residues. Trimming took 2 bases from V and 8 from J; bases not matched to a gene: 7. CDR3 loop: CASSLQGAVGGYTF. DNA of the CDR3: TGTGCCAGCAGTTTACAGGGGGCAGTGGGGGGCTACACCTTC.

The sample holds a few counts of this clonotype. DNA of the CDR3: TGCGCCAGCAGCTACCTTGAGGCCCTGCCCAAAAACATTCAGTACTTC. Translated: CASSYLEALPKNIQYF. This chain uses TRBV5-1 with TRBJ2-4; D not certain. The CDR3 totals 16 residues. The V end was cut by 3 bases, the J end by 2 bases, with 15 bases between. Germline V gene data show CDR1 as SGHRS and CDR2 as YFSETQ.

This clonotype was counted at least ten times. One junction end disagrees with the germline gene, perhaps due to a read error. The chain recombines TRBV5-1 with TRBJ1-5; tentatively, D is TRBD1 (6 bases). The CDR3 spans 14 residues. Germline V gene data show CDR1 as SGHRS and CDR2 as YFSETQ. CDR3 loop: CASSLEGGNQPQHF. CDR3 DNA: TGTGCCAGCAGTTTAGAGGGGGGCAATCAGCCCCAGCATTTT.

This clonotype has ten or more counts. V and J are TRBV5-1 and TRBJ2-6; tentative D call: TRBD2 (6 bases). V was clipped by 4 bases and J by 1 base, with 9 bases between them. The CDR3 has 15 amino acids. Germline CDR1 SGHRS, CDR2 YFSETQ. In DNA, the CDR3 is TGCGCCAGCAGCGCGGGGTTTTCTGGGGCCAACGTCCTGACTTTC. It specifies CASSAGFSGANVLTF. Full variable domain (missing parts from reference TRBV5-1 and TRBJ2-6): KAGVTQTPRYLIKTRGQQVTLSCSPISGHRSVSWYQQTPGQGLQFLFEYFSETQRNKGNFPGRFSGRQFSNSRSEMNVSTLELGDSALYLCASSAGFSGANVLTFGAGSRLTVL.

V and J are TRBV12-3 or TRBV12-4 and TRBJ1-2; no clear D. CDR3 length equals 14 residues. With 5 bases removed from V and 4 bases from J, the gap between germline ends came to 14 bases. CDR3 nucleotide sequence: TGTGCCAGCAGTCATGCGGGTAGCAGCTATGGCTACACCTTC. It translates to CASSHAGSSYGYTF.

This chain connects TRBV6-1 to TRBJ1-4; D is unresolved. The length of the CDR3 is 15 residues. Germline V gene sequence: CDR1 MNHNS, CDR2 SASEGT. Trimming took 2 bases from V and 3 from J, leaving 10 bases between them. CDR3 DNA: TGTGCCAGCAGTGAATTCGGGGAAGCTAATGAAAAACTGTTTTTT. Its protein is CASSEFGEANEKLFF.

The table lists this clonotype with a few counts. CDR3: CASSIPRSSYNEQFF. The CDR3 DNA sequence: TGTGCCAGTAGTATTCCCAGAAGCTCCTACAATGAGCAGTTCTTC. The rearrangement joins TRBV19 to TRBJ2-1; no clear D gene. Trimming removed 3 bases at V and 0 bases at J, with 9 bases between. This CDR3 has 15 amino acids. From germline, CDR1 is LNHDA and CDR2 SQIVND (reference sequence).

This clonotype came up a few times. J is TRBJ1-5 and V is TRBV6-2 or TRBV6-3, with 9 bases aligning to TRBD1. CDR1 is MNHEY, CDR2 SVGEGT, per germline. The CDR3 has 15 residues. The junction had 10 bases not matched to a gene; V was cut back by 9 bases and J by 4 bases. CDR3 sequence: CASTRGQGSNQPQHF. CDR3 bases: TGTGCCAGTACTCGAGGACAGGGGTCGAATCAGCCCCAGCATTTT.